This T cell receptor beta chain was sequenced in a study of blood T cell repertoires in COVID-19. About the study: Acute-phase and convalescent COVID-19 samples originated in the United States, Italy and Spain. Sources were T cells, B-cell-depleted T cells, or PBMCs; the material itself was cDNA or gDNA.

From germline, CDR1 is SGHDN and CDR2 FVKESK. The V and J ends lost 3 bases and 5 bases respectively, with 16 bases between them. The CDR3 totals 15 residues. How the authors handled the data: Amplification from reference gene primers served as the basis for estimated nucleated cell counts. Sequencing used immunoSEQ multiplex PCR; TCRdb keeps in-frame clones, though not all of them. V and J calls and clone size are copied from that table; D and trimming were computed from the DNA. The sample has under 100,000 clones, roughly 90% seen once; the top ten hold more than 4.5%. While infection was still active, Seattle patients were enrolled and then followed longitudinally.

This chain connects TRBV14 to TRBJ2-5; D not resolved. Input material: peripheral blood. This receptor was identified in a man aged 60 to 69 with COVID-19, enrolled during active disease. CDR3 loop: CASSHLRGVEETQYF. CDR3 nucleotide sequence: TGTGCCAGCAGCCACCTTCGCGGCGTCGAGGAGACCCAGTACTTC.